The 15 T cell receptor beta chains below were found in one sample sequenced in a study of blood T cells in healthy people across ages (dated by TCRdb to between 2014 and 2017). Receptors were amplified or captured by 5' RACE. The sequencing machine was an Illumina HiSeq 2500. A second PCR of roughly 7 to 11 cycles was performed with a sample-barcoded 5' primer and a J-beta primer mix. TCRdb passed the public sequencing reads through fastp at Q25 and MiXCR, retaining productive beta sequences. A single entry per CDR3 protein holds the most common genes and DNA from its merged rows. The sample table lists roughly 1,000,000 distinct CDR3 sequences, approximately 25% of them with a count of one. Approximately 0.7% of the sample is held by the ten biggest clonotypes. This sample also belongs to another study, concerning T cells of mothers and their children.

Material for sequencing was blood. These receptors were obtained from a girl aged 2 to 9 in good health.

This clonotype showed up just once. The V gene is TRBV20-1, the J gene TRBJ2-5, with D maybe TRBD2 (6 bases). The CDR3 contains 13 residues. The V end lost 0 bases, the J end lost 7 bases, and 12 bases lay between the germline ends. CDR1 DFQATT and CDR2 SNEGSKA come from the germline V gene (reference sequence). CDR3 sequence reads: CSARDSGPRTQYF. In nucleotides, the CDR3 is TGCAGTGCTAGAGATAGCGGCCCCCGGACCCAGTACTTC.

This clonotype was counted only a few times. The chain is built from TRBV5-1 and TRBJ2-5, with D possibly being TRBD1 (5 bases). The end of the DNA fits TRBJ2-7 better, so the J call may be wrong. This CDR3 has 14 amino acids. Looked up from germline, CDR1 is SGHRS and CDR2 is YFSETQ. This chain's CDR3 is CASSLATGSYEQYF. The CDR3 DNA reads TGCGCCAGCAGCTTGGCTACAGGATCTTACGAGCAGTACTTC.

The V gene is TRBV7-2, the J gene TRBJ2-3, with unresolved D. CDR3 size: 15 residues. Deletions cut 4 bases from V and 2 bases from J, with 13 bases between. CDR1 is SGHTA, CDR2 FQGNSA, per germline. CDR3 coding DNA: TGTGCCAGCAGCTCAGTTTTGGCGGACACAGATACGCAGTATTTT. Amino acid sequence: CASSSVLADTDTQYF.

V and J are TRBV12-3 or TRBV12-4 and TRBJ1-2; D is ambiguous. The CDR3 is 12 amino acids. V shed 7 bases and J shed 1 base, with 7 bases lying between them. The CDR3 DNA sequence: TGTGCCAGCATTGGCAGTAACTATGGCTACACCTTC. Its protein is CASIGSNYGYTF.

Comments on this clonotype: An end of the junction differs from the germline gene, which may be a read error. The J gene is TRBJ2-1, the V gene TRBV7-2; D may correspond to TRBD1 or TRBD2 (6 bases each). CDR1 is SGHTA and CDR2 is FQGNSA in the germline V gene. This CDR3 has 15 residues. The CDR3 DNA is TGTGCCAGTAGCTTAGATTCGGGGGCGAAAGGTGAGCAGTTCTTC. This encodes CASSLDSGAKGEQFF.

The gene calls are TRBV18 and TRBJ2-2, with D unclear. Germline CDR1 reads KGHSH; CDR2 reads LQKENI. The V and J ends lost 5 bases and 7 bases respectively, with 11 bases between them. This CDR3 contains 13 residues. CDR3 bases: TGTGCCAGCTCATCTAAGGCGATCGGGGAGCTGTTTTTT. This sequence encodes CASSSKAIGELFF.

This clonotype was counted between two and nine times. The V call is TRBV28, the J call TRBJ2-4; D is ambiguous. The V gene's germline CDR1 is MDHEN and CDR2 SYDVKM. The CDR3 is 16 residues long. Trimming took off 8 bases at V and 0 bases at J, with 17 bases between the two ends. CDR3 DNA: TGTGCCAGCTCTTCCTGGACCCACCGAGCCAAAAACATTCAGTACTTC. It translates to CASSSWTHRAKNIQYF.

In its sample, this clonotype was seen a few times. The rearrangement links TRBV7-9 to TRBJ1-1; D perhaps matches TRBD1 (6 bases). The CDR3 consists of 12 residues. In germline, CDR1 is SEHNR, CDR2 FQNEAQ (reference sequence). The V and J ends lost 5 bases and 6 bases respectively, with 10 bases between them. DNA of the CDR3: TGTGCCAGCAGCGAGCGACAGGCTGAAGCTTTCTTT. Protein: CASSERQAEAFF.

The gene calls are TRBV20-1 and TRBJ1-1; 8 nucleotides match TRBD1. The CDR3 loop spans 14 amino acids. Germline lookup yields CDR1 DFQATT and CDR2 SNEGSKA (reference sequence). J was trimmed by 3 bases and V by 5 bases; bases with no gene match: 8. The CDR3 region has the DNA TGCAGTGCTTACAGGGGGGGAAGCGACACTGAAGCTTTCTTT. It codes for CSAYRGGSDTEAFF.

This chain joins TRBV10-3 and TRBJ2-5, with D unclear. CDR3 size: 12 residues. V gave up 7 bases and J gave up 5 bases, with 11 bases separating them. From germline, CDR1 is ENHRY and CDR2 SYGVKD. This CDR3 is CAINQNGETQYF. The CDR3 DNA follows: TGTGCCATCAACCAAAACGGGGAGACCCAGTACTTC.

CDR3 in amino acids: CASSFGQGAKDTQYF. The DNA for the CDR3 is TGTGCCAGCAGCTTCGGACAGGGGGCGAAGGATACGCAGTATTTT. The chain recombines TRBV7-3 with TRBJ2-3, with 11 bases that match TRBD1. The CDR3 totals 15 residues. Germline CDR1 reads SGHTA; CDR2 reads FQGTGA. The ends lost 3 bases at V and 6 bases at J; junction bases unmatched: 5.

The J gene is TRBJ2-5, the V gene TRBV7-9; D may be TRBD1 or TRBD2 (5 bases each). The DNA end lines up better with TRBJ2-7; the J call may be wrong. The V gene's germline CDR1 is SEHNR and CDR2 FQNEAQ (reference sequence). This CDR3 is 15 amino acids long. CDR3 DNA: TGTGCCAGCAGCTTATACCGGGACGGGGACTACGAGCAGTACTTC. Encoded protein: CASSLYRDGDYEQYF.

The chain has TRBV20-1 and TRBJ2-5; TRBD2 matches 13 bases. The better agreement between TRBJ2-1 and the DNA end casts doubt on the J call. CDR1 DFQATT and CDR2 SNEGSKA come from the germline V gene (reference sequence). The CDR3 covers 15 residues. The chain's CDR3 is CSARMGTSGTEEQFF. CDR3 in DNA: TGCAGTGCTAGAATGGGGACTAGCGGGACTGAGGAGCAGTTCTTC.

As concerns this clonotype: The conserved phenylalanine or tryptophan is not found at the CDR3 terminus, so this likely reflects a read error. The chain uses TRBV20-1 and TRBJ1-1; TRBD1 matches at 11 bases. Unmatched junction bases numbered 2, after V lost 0 bases and J lost 5 bases. From germline, CDR1 is DFQATT and CDR2 SNEGSKA (reference sequence). The CDR3 is 14 residues long. The CDR3 DNA follows: TGCAGTGCTAGAGATGGGACAGGGGGTACTGAAGCTTTCTGT. This gives the protein CSARDGTGGTEAFC.

The chain has TRBV14 and TRBJ2-5; D might be TRBD2 (5 bases). The germline V gene has CDR1 SGHDN and CDR2 FVKESK. This CDR3 region has 14 residues. V lost 3 bases and J lost 4, with 12 bases in between. The CDR3 region has the DNA TGTGCCAGCAGCCAGAGACAAGGGAGAGAGACCCAGTACTTC. It translates to CASSQRQGRETQYF.